A single TCR beta chain is shown here with its context. Its specificity is unknown. This entry comes from a study of T-cell memory formation after mild COVID-19. Study summary: TCR clusters were mostly donor specific. Study-wide findings and caveats: The main location of contracting CD4+ clones was CM and EM, and that of contracting CD8+ clones was EMRA.

Germline V lookup: CDR1 MNHEY, CDR2 SMNVEV (reference sequence). The CDR3 contains 14 residues. Trimming cost V 6 bases and J 6 bases, with 17 bases left between them. Libraries for TCRalpha and TCRbeta carried sample barcodes and unique molecular identifiers via 5'RACE. TCRdb re-derived calls from the 5' RACE reads in MiXCR, one entry per CDR3 protein. There are 130,000 to 150,000 distinct CDR3 sequences in the sample; over 15% occur only once, and 2% to 2.5% lies in the top ten. The receptor comes from an adult woman who had mild COVID-19 (a few samples of this study predate the infection). Cell type and time point are not known. V and J are TRBV27 and TRBJ1-2; TRBD1 might be the D (5 bases). The specimen sequenced was PBMCs or a T cell subset sorted from them (not recorded which). The CDR3 nucleotides are TGTGCCAGCAGCCCGGGGGGGTTTAAGAATGGCTACACCTTC. It yields the protein CASSPGGFKNGYTF.